Listed here are 21 T cell receptor beta chains from one sample, sequenced in a study of blood T cell repertoires in COVID-19. Profiled with immunoSEQ multiplex PCR; TCRdb holds only in-frame clones, not every one. The data hold 150,000 to 200,000 clones, with approximately 88% observed a single time. Sequenced input: PBMCs or T cells enriched from blood (not recorded which). Every receptor here comes from a man aged 70 or older who had been exposed to COVID-19.

The chain combines TRBV28 with TRBJ2-7; 7 nucleotides align to TRBD2. The germline gives CDR1 MDHEN, CDR2 SYDVKM. This CDR3 spans 14 amino acids. Trimming at V came to 7 bases and at J to 4 bases, leaving 10 bases not matched to a gene. This chain's CDR3 is CASMRSGILYEQYF. CDR3 sequence (DNA): TGTGCCAGCATGAGGAGCGGGATTTTGTACGAGCAGTACTTC.

The genes are TRBV28 and TRBJ2-7, with D possibly being TRBD1 (5 bases). V lost 8 bases and J 1 base, leaving 18 bases between the germline ends. The CDR3 consists of 15 residues. The V gene's germline CDR1 is MDHEN and CDR2 SYDVKM. The CDR3 loop reads CASLTQGDLSYEQYF. The DNA for the CDR3 is TGTGCCAGCTTGACTCAGGGTGATCTATCCTACGAGCAGTACTTC.

The chain is built from TRBV27 and TRBJ2-7; possible D gene TRBD2, 5 bases. Trimming took off 2 bases at V and 1 base at J, with 6 bases between the two ends. This CDR3 spans 13 amino acids. CDR1 is MNHEY and CDR2 is SMNVEV in the germline V gene (reference sequence). This CDR3 reads CASSLGESYEQYF. The CDR3 DNA sequence: TGTGCCAGCAGTTTAGGGGAGTCCTACGAGCAGTACTTC.

The chain uses TRBV5-1 and TRBJ2-7; TRBD2 matches 9 bases. The CDR3 has 16 amino acids. Trimming cost V 7 bases and J 5 bases; bases outside gene matches: 16. CDR1 and CDR2 from the germline V gene are SGHRS and YFSETQ. The DNA for the CDR3 is TGCGCCAGCGTCAGGGCGGCGGGAGGGGCCCCGGACGAGCAGTACTTC. Encoded protein: CASVRAAGGAPDEQYF.

This clone was picked up one time. The V and J genes are TRBV2 and TRBJ2-7; the D gene is possibly TRBD2 (6 bases). The V gene's germline CDR1 is SNHLY and CDR2 FYNNEI. Deletions cut 2 bases from V and 1 base from J, with 12 bases between. The CDR3 length is 15 residues. The CDR3 DNA sequence: TGTGCCAGCAGTGAACGCGGGACGATTTCCTACGAGCAGTACTTC. This translates into CASSERGTISYEQYF.

V gene TRBV19 combines with J gene TRBJ1-2; 10 bases are a match to TRBD1. Germline loops: CDR1 LNHDA, CDR2 SQIVND (reference sequence). The CDR3 spans 15 residues. With V trimmed by 1 base and J by 7 bases, 6 bases remained unmatched. Here the CDR3 DNA reads TGTGCCAGTAGTATAGCCCTGACAGGGGGCGGTGGCTACACCTTC. Translation: CASSIALTGGGGYTF.

This chain joins TRBV2 and TRBJ1-2, with TRBD1 matching 12 bases. The CDR3 runs 14 residues. Per the germline V gene, CDR1 is SNHLY and CDR2 is FYNNEI. The junction had 4 bases not matched to a gene; V was cut back by 9 bases and J by 2 bases. The CDR3 DNA reads TGTGCCAGAGGGGGACAGGGGGCAAACTATGGCTACACCTTC. This codes for CARGGQGANYGYTF.

The chain couples TRBV7-2 to TRBJ2-3, with 15 nucleotides matching TRBD2. This CDR3 region has 18 residues. V shed 3 bases and J 2 bases; nucleotides not matched to a gene: 6. Looked up from germline, CDR1 is SGHTA and CDR2 is FQGNSA. The CDR3: CASSFPGLAGGYTDTQYF. Written as DNA, the CDR3 is TGTGCCAGCAGCTTCCCGGGACTAGCGGGAGGTTACACAGATACGCAGTATTTT.

The gene calls are TRBV28 and TRBJ1-6; no clear D gene. V lost 3 bases and J lost 0, with 6 bases in between. In germline, CDR1 is MDHEN, CDR2 SYDVKM. The CDR3 is 15 residues long. DNA of the CDR3: TGTGCCAGCAGTTTGTATAGCTCCTATAATTCACCCCTCCACTTT. This sequence encodes CASSLYSSYNSPLHF.

The rearrangement joins TRBV2 to TRBJ1-1; D gene uncertain. This CDR3 spans 13 amino acids. V lost 3 bases and J 3 bases, leaving 8 bases between the germline ends. Germline V gene data show CDR1 as SNHLY and CDR2 as FYNNEI. The CDR3 region has the DNA TGTGCCAGCAGTGATCCAGGATACACTGAAGCTTTCTTT. It specifies CASSDPGYTEAFF.

The V gene is TRBV21-1, the J gene TRBJ2-1; the table's D gene call, TRBD1, was not cross checked with the DNA. TRBV21-1 is termed a pseudogene. This CDR3 comprises 18 residues. CDR3 coding DNA: TGTGCCAGCAGCAAATGGGGTTATGAACAGGGACCGTACAATGAGCAGTTCTTC. This translates into CASSKWGYEQGPYNEQFF.

V gene TRBV5-4 combines with J gene TRBJ2-7, with 7 nucleotides matching TRBD1. CDR1 is SGHNT and CDR2 is YYREEE in the germline V gene (reference sequence). The trim removed 5 bases at V and 3 bases at J, leaving 2 bases unmatched. This CDR3 contains 12 residues. The CDR3 bases are TGTGCCAGCAGACGGGACAGCTACGAGCAGTACTTC. Translating gives CASRRDSYEQYF.

This chain uses TRBV6-5 with TRBJ2-7; 7 nucleotides line up with TRBD1. Germline V gene lookup returns CDR1 MNHEY and CDR2 SVGAGI. This CDR3 is 14 amino acids long. V was pared by 5 bases and J by 2 bases, with 6 bases of the junction left unmatched. CDR3 region: CASSPRQGPYEQYF. CDR3 DNA: TGTGCCAGCAGTCCGCGACAGGGACCCTACGAGCAGTACTTC.

The chain has TRBV11-3 and TRBJ2-1; 11 bases line up with TRBD2. V was pared by 4 bases and J by 3 bases, with 5 bases of the junction left unmatched. Per the germline V gene, CDR1 is SGHNT and CDR2 is YENEEA. This CDR3 has 16 amino acids. The CDR3 sequence: CASSSRGTSGYNEQFF. In nucleotides, the CDR3 is TGTGCCAGCAGCTCGAGGGGGACTAGCGGCTACAATGAGCAGTTCTTC.

Concerning this clone itself: Other DNA sequences within the sample encode an identical CDR3. The gene calls are TRBV9 and TRBJ2-7; the D gene is possibly TRBD2 (6 bases). This CDR3 is built from 14 residues. Germline V gene sequence: CDR1 SGDLS, CDR2 YYNGEE. Trimming cost V 0 bases and J 0 bases, with 7 bases left between them. This chain's CDR3 is CASSVGGDSYEQYF. CDR3 nucleotides: TGTGCCAGCAGCGTAGGGGGGGACTCCTACGAGCAGTACTTC.

The V gene is TRBV10-2, the J gene TRBJ1-5; the match to TRBD1 covers 7 bases. The CDR3 totals 22 residues. Losses at the gene ends were 6 bases for V and 2 bases for J; bases not matched to a gene: 28. The germline gives CDR1 WSHSY, CDR2 SAAADI. CDR3 amino acids: CASRGQQETPFTGVGGNQPQHF. The CDR3 coding sequence is TGCGCCAGCAGGGGCCAACAGGAAACCCCTTTTACAGGGGTGGGTGGCAATCAGCCCCAGCATTTT.

This clone was counted a single time. CDR3 bases: TGTGCCACCGACAGGGCTGGCACTGAAGCTTTCTTT. It translates to CATDRAGTEAFF. The chain is built from TRBV12-3 or TRBV12-4 and TRBJ1-1; 7 bases fit TRBD1. J was trimmed by 4 bases and V by 10 bases; bases with no gene match: 6. The CDR3 extends over 12 amino acids.

The chain employs TRBV7-9 and TRBJ1-6; 8 bases are shared with TRBD1. Germline V gives CDR1 SEHNR, CDR2 FQNEAQ (reference sequence). The CDR3 spans 16 residues. The junction had 10 bases not matched to a gene; V was cut back by 5 bases and J by 7 bases. As DNA, the CDR3 is TGTGCCAGCAGCCTACAGGGGGGTGGGAGAAATTCACCCCTCCACTTT. Its translation is CASSLQGGGRNSPLHF.

This rearrangement joins TRBV4-3 to TRBJ1-2; D remains ambiguous. The CDR3 extends over 14 amino acids. Deletions cut 0 bases from V and 6 bases from J, with 11 bases between. The germline gives CDR1 LGHNA, CDR2 YSLEER. CDR3: CASSQDTRINGYTF. The CDR3 DNA follows: TGCGCCAGCAGCCAAGATACGAGGATAAATGGCTACACCTTC.

The chain is built from TRBV6-5 and TRBJ2-7; D might be TRBD2 (7 bases). The germline gives CDR1 MNHEY, CDR2 SVGAGI. CDR3 size: 12 residues. Trimming shortened V by 7 bases and J by 4 bases, and 11 bases separated the two germline ends. The CDR3 coding sequence is TGTGCCAGCACCCGGGGGGCGTACGAGCAGTACTTC. Translated: CASTRGAYEQYF.

V usage is TRBV18 and J usage is TRBJ1-1; D not resolved. CDR3 size: 15 residues. Trimming left V 3 bases short and J 0 bases short, with 11 bases between. Germline V gene lookup returns CDR1 KGHSH and CDR2 LQKENI. This CDR3 is CASSPPSTVNTEAFF. The CDR3 region has the DNA TGTGCCAGCTCACCCCCGAGTACAGTGAACACTGAAGCTTTCTTT.